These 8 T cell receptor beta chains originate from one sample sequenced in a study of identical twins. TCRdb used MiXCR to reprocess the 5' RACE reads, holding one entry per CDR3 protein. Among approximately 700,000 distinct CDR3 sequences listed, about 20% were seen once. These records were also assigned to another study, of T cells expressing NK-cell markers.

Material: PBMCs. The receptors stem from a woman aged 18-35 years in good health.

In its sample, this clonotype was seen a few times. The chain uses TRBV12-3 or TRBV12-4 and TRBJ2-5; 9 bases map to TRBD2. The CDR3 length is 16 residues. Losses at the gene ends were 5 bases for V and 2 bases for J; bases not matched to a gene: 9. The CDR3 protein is CASSTHPSGDQETQYF. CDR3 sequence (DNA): TGTGCCAGCAGTACCCACCCTAGCGGGGATCAAGAGACCCAGTACTTC.

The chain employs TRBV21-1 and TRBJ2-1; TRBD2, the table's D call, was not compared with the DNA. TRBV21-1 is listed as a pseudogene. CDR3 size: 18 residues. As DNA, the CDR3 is TGTGCCAGCAGCAAACCATCCCAGCGGATCAACTCCTACAATGAGCAGTTCTTC. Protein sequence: CASSKPSQRINSYNEQFF.

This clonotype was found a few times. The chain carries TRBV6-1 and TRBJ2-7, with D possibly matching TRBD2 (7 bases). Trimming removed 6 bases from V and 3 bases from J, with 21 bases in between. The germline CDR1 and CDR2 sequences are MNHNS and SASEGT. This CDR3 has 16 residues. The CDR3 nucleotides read TGTGCCAGCAGACCCACCCGGGGGGCGCTAATCTACGAGCAGTACTTC. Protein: CASRPTRGALIYEQYF.

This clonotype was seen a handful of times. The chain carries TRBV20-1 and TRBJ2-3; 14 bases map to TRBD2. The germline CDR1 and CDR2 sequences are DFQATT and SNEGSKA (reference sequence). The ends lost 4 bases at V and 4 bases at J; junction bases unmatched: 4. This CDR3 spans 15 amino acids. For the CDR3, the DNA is TGCAGTGCTATTCGACTAGCGGGAGGGGCAGATACGCAGTATTTT. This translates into CSAIRLAGGADTQYF.

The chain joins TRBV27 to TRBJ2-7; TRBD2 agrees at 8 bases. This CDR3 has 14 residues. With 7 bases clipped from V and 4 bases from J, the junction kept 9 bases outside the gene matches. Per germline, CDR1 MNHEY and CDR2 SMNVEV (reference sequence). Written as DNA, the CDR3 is TGTGCCAGCATCCCTCGCGGGAGGACTTACGAGCAGTACTTC. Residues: CASIPRGRTYEQYF.

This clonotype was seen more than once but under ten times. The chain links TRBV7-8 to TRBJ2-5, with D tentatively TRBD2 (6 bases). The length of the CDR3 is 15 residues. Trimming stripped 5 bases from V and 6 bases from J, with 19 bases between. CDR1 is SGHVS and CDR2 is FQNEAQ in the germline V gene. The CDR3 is CASSPLGGRTKTQYF. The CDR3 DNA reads TGTGCCAGCAGCCCCCTCGGGGGACGGACCAAGACCCAGTACTTC.

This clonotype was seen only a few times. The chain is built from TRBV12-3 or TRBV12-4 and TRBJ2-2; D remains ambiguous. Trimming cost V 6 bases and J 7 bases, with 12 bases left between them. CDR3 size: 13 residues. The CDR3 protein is CASRTNDGGELFF. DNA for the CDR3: TGTGCCAGCAGGACAAATGATGGCGGGGAGCTGTTTTTT.

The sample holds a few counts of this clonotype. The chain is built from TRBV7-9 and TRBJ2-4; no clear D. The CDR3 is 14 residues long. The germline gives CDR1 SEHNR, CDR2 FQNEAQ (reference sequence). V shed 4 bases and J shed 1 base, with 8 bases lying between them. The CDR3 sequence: CASSSPWAKNIQYF. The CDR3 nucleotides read TGTGCCAGCAGCTCCCCGTGGGCCAAAAACATTCAGTACTTC.